This TCR beta chain is drawn from a study of blood T cell repertoires in COVID-19. Repertoires were generated with immunoSEQ multiplex PCR, while TCRdb's copy carries only in-frame clones and drops some. The sample has about 380,000 clones; over 75% are singletons. The sequenced material came from PBMCs or T cells enriched from blood (not recorded which). The sequence was collected from a man aged 25 to 45 who had recovered from COVID-19.

The CDR3 nucleotides are TGTGCCAGCAGAGCCGGGACAGGGGTTTCACCCCTCCACTTT. Translated, it gives CASRAGTGVSPLHF. The V call is TRBV3-1 (or the pseudogene TRBV3-2), the J call TRBJ1-6; TRBD1 aligns across 10 bases. V lost 6 bases, J lost 9 bases, and 5 bases stayed unmatched. The CDR3 is 14 residues long. Germline V CDR1 and CDR2: LGHDT, YNNKEL (reference sequence).